This paragraph reports one T cell receptor (beta chain). These data belong to a study of blood T cell repertoires in COVID-19. As for the study in general: Acute and convalescent COVID-19 specimens originated in the United States, Italy and Spain.

The CDR3 loop spans 15 amino acids. V was clipped by 4 bases and J by 4 bases; unmatched bases: 6. The germline CDR1 and CDR2 sequences are LGHDT and YNNKEL (reference sequence). Original processing methods: Scientists estimated how many nucleated cells there were by amplifying reference gene primers. Clones were read by immunoSEQ multiplex PCR, and TCRdb kept only the in-frame ones, dropping some. The DNA gave D and trimming, while V, J and clone size come from that table. The table lists 430,000 or so clones, about 87% of them singletons, with less than 0.95% in the top ten. This chain uses TRBV3-1 (or the pseudogene TRBV3-2) with TRBJ2-3; 9 nucleotides agree with TRBD1. Sequencing input: peripheral blood. This clonotype was sampled from a man between 18 and 35 years old with COVID-19, enrolled during active disease. CDR3: CASSPGRDRADTQYF. The CDR3 DNA follows: TGTGCCAGCAGCCCGGGCCGGGACAGGGCAGATACGCAGTATTTT.